Listed here is a single T cell receptor beta chain. The data derive from a study of molecular identifiers for immune sequencing clone quantification. Overall study context: The replicate experiment used RNA from roughly 20,000 or 100,000 naive CD8 cells. This RNA was split into five aliquots, and four of them were sequenced.

Naive CD8 libraries used roughly 17,000 to 1,100,000 sorted cells and 10%, 30% or 50% RNA. A CD8+CD4-CCR7+CD45RA+ gate was used to sort naive CD8 T cells. The CDR3 loop spans 17 amino acids. TCRdb recomputed calls from the PCR reads with MiXCR, one row per CDR3 protein. The sample lists about 630,000 distinct CDR3 sequences; roughly 27% were seen once. Input material: naive CD8+ T cells from blood, with Jurkat cell RNA spiked in. Regarding subset: FACS-sorted CD8+CD4-CCR7+CD45RA+ naive T cells. The clonotype originates from a human donor in good health. Some libraries in this study had Jurkat cell RNA spiked in. J is TRBJ2-7 and V is TRBV21-1; the table gives TRBD1 as D, unverified against the DNA. TRBV21-1 is flagged as a pseudogene. The CDR3 coding sequence is TGTGCCAGCAGCAAAGGAGGGACAGGTAGGGGGGTCTGCGCGCAGTACTTC. Translated: CASSKGGTGRGVCAQYF.